The 19 T cell receptor beta chains reported below all come from one sample, sequenced in a study of T cells in localized non-small cell lung cancer. Using immunoSEQ multiplex PCR, the repertoire was profiled, and TCRdb retains in-frame clones only, with some absent. The sample has around 6,000 clones; 87% are singletons. Sequenced here: peripheral blood, sampled before any cancer treatment. Every receptor here comes from a male donor older than 55 with stage I lung adenocarcinoma.

V is TRBV11-1 and J is TRBJ2-3; possible D gene TRBD2, 5 bases. The CDR3 loop spans 17 amino acids. The V and J ends lost 0 bases and 0 bases respectively, with 13 bases between them. The germline V gene has CDR1 SGHAT and CDR2 FQDESV (reference sequence). The CDR3 sequence is CASSLAEAGTSTDTQYF. The DNA of the CDR3 is TGTGCCAGCAGCTTAGCGGAGGCAGGTACTAGCACAGATACGCAGTATTTT.

J is TRBJ2-5 and V is TRBV18, with a tentative D call TRBD1 (5 bases). Trimming removed 1 base at V and 2 bases at J, with 11 bases between. CDR3 length: 15 amino acids. Germline lookup yields CDR1 KGHSH and CDR2 LQKENI. CDR3 DNA: TGTGCCAGCTCACCACGCAGGGTAATACAAGAGACCCAGTACTTC. The encoded protein is CASSPRRVIQETQYF.

This clone is categorized as large. The gene calls are TRBV5-1 and TRBJ2-5; 7 bases agree with TRBD1. V dropped 4 bases and J dropped 3; count of bases not matched to a gene: 12. Looked up from germline, CDR1 is SGHRS and CDR2 is YFSETQ. This CDR3 is 16 amino acids long. CDR3 amino acids: CASSHNRDSLKETQYF. The CDR3 DNA follows: TGCGCCAGCAGCCACAATAGGGACAGTCTAAAAGAGACCCAGTACTTC.

This chain links TRBV6-5 with TRBJ2-3, with D maybe TRBD2 (5 bases). The CDR3 is 15 amino acids. V was shortened by 4 bases and J by 1 base, with 12 bases between the two germline ends. CDR1 and CDR2 from the germline V gene are MNHEY and SVGAGI. The chain's CDR3 is CASSFTRAGTDTQYF. The CDR3 DNA reads as TGTGCCAGCAGTTTCACGAGGGCGGGCACAGATACGCAGTATTTT.

V usage is TRBV2 and J usage is TRBJ1-3, with 9 bases fitting TRBD1. J lost 2 bases, V lost 6 bases, and 5 bases had no gene match. Germline CDR1 SNHLY, CDR2 FYNNEI. There are 15 residues in the CDR3. CDR3 nucleotide sequence: TGTGCCAGCAGGGCCCGGGACAGGGCTGGAAACACCATATATTTT. It specifies CASRARDRAGNTIYF.

This clone was counted between two and nine times. This sequence joins TRBV5-4 and TRBJ1-3; D is ambiguous. The V end lost 0 bases, the J end lost 0 bases, and 7 bases lay between the germline ends. Germline CDR1 and CDR2: SGHNT and YYREEE (reference sequence). The CDR3 contains 15 residues. CDR3 in amino acids: CASSLEALSGNTIYF. The CDR3 coding sequence is TGTGCCAGCAGCTTGGAAGCCCTCTCTGGAAACACCATATATTTT.

This clone has only one observation. V usage is TRBV2 and J usage is TRBJ2-5; TRBD1 might be the D (6 bases). V was cut by 6 bases and J by 0 bases, with 14 bases left in between. The CDR3 spans 15 residues. Germline CDR1 SNHLY, CDR2 FYNNEI. The CDR3 sequence: CASRKGDLYQETQYF. For the CDR3, the DNA is TGTGCCAGCAGGAAGGGGGATTTGTACCAAGAGACCCAGTACTTC.

The V call is TRBV5-1, the J call TRBJ2-3; 9 positions match TRBD1. From germline, CDR1 is SGHRS and CDR2 YFSETQ. The CDR3 is made up of 16 amino acids. The V and J ends lost 0 bases and 1 base, in that order; junction bases with no gene match: 3. The chain's CDR3 is CASSLEDRGGTDTQYF. The DNA of the CDR3 is TGCGCCAGCAGCTTGGAGGACAGGGGTGGCACAGATACGCAGTATTTT.

The chain combines TRBV10-3 with TRBJ1-1, with D possibly being TRBD1 (5 bases). Trimming left V 10 bases short and J 4 bases short, with 19 bases between. The CDR3 extends over 14 amino acids. Germline values: CDR1 ENHRY, CDR2 SYGVKD. The chain's CDR3 is CATADGGEGTEAFF. The CDR3 bases are TGTGCCACCGCTGACGGGGGGGAGGGCACTGAAGCTTTCTTT.

The chain uses TRBV7-2 and TRBJ2-7, with 9 bases matching TRBD2. V gave up 1 base and J gave up 3 bases; unmatched junction bases: 7. Looked up from germline, CDR1 is SGHTA and CDR2 is FQGNSA. CDR3 length: 16 residues. The CDR3 coding sequence is TGTGCCAGCAGCTTAGGGCGGGGGGGGAGCGGCTACGAGCAGTACTTC. Translation: CASSLGRGGSGYEQYF.

The chain employs TRBV6-1 and TRBJ2-5; tentatively, D is TRBD1 or TRBD2 (6 bases each). The CDR3 loop spans 15 amino acids. The V and J ends lost 2 bases and 5 bases respectively, with 15 bases between them. Germline CDR1 MNHNS, CDR2 SASEGT. The CDR3: CASSEWAGRGETQYF. The CDR3 region has the DNA TGTGCCAGCAGTGAATGGGCGGGAAGGGGGGAGACCCAGTACTTC.

In this sample, this clone turned up once. The chain uses TRBV9 and TRBJ1-1, with D possibly TRBD1 on 5 matching bases. Germline CDR1 and CDR2: SGDLS and YYNGEE. Deletions cut 3 bases from V and 0 bases from J, with 6 bases between. The CDR3 runs to 13 residues. The CDR3 DNA is TGTGCCAGCAGCGGACAGTTGAACACTGAAGCTTTCTTT. Its translation is CASSGQLNTEAFF.

This clone was seen a single time. The chain uses TRBV5-1 and TRBJ2-5; no reliable D call. CDR1 SGHRS and CDR2 YFSETQ come from the germline V gene. This CDR3 contains 16 residues. V lost 0 bases and J lost 5, with 17 bases in between. The CDR3 protein is CASSLDGRSIYETQYF. Here the CDR3 DNA reads TGCGCCAGCAGCTTGGACGGACGATCCATCTACGAGACCCAGTACTTC.

This clone was seen a handful of times. The gene calls are TRBV2 and TRBJ2-4; D possibly uses TRBD1 or TRBD2 (5 bases each). Per germline, CDR1 SNHLY and CDR2 FYNNEI. This CDR3 contains 13 residues. Trimming shortened V by 6 bases and J by 0 bases, and 6 bases separated the two germline ends. The CDR3 DNA sequence: TGTGCCAGCAGGGGACCAGCCAAAAACATTCAGTACTTC. The encoded protein is CASRGPAKNIQYF.

The J gene is TRBJ2-7, the V gene TRBV28; D is perhaps TRBD1 (6 bases). The CDR3 runs 11 residues. V lost 5 bases and J lost 6, with 8 bases in between. Germline V gene lookup returns CDR1 MDHEN and CDR2 SYDVKM. In DNA form, the CDR3 reads TGTGCCAGCAGTCGACAGGTCGAGCAGTACTTC. Encoded protein: CASSRQVEQYF.

This clone was observed a few times. The chain carries TRBV2 and TRBJ1-6; D is unresolved. The CDR3 runs 11 residues. The germline CDR1 and CDR2 sequences are SNHLY and FYNNEI. The ends were cut back, 5 bases at V and 12 bases at J, with 8 bases in the middle. CDR3: CASSPERPLHF. As DNA, the CDR3 is TGTGCCAGCAGTCCCGAGAGACCCCTCCACTTT.

This clone occurred once. V usage is TRBV7-2 and J usage is TRBJ2-5; a weak D match, TRBD2 (7 bases). CDR1 SGHTA and CDR2 FQGNSA come from the germline V gene. With 1 base removed from V and 5 bases from J, the gap between germline ends came to 14 bases. The CDR3 has 15 residues. CDR3 region: CASSLGGGARETQYF. CDR3 nucleotides: TGTGCCAGCAGCTTAGGAGGGGGGGCCAGGGAGACCCAGTACTTC. The full variable domain, with the rest looked up from reference TRBV7-2 and TRBJ2-5, is GAGVSQSPSNKVTEKGKDVELRCDPISGHTALYWYRQSLGQGLEFLIYFQGNSAPDKSGLPSDRFSAERTGGSVSTLTIQRTQQEDSAVYLCASSLGGGARETQYFGPGTRLLVL.

This clone was recorded a few times. The chain combines TRBV25-1 with TRBJ1-5, with D perhaps TRBD1 (5 bases). Per germline, CDR1 MGHDK and CDR2 SYGVNS. This CDR3 contains 13 residues. Trimming left V 3 bases short and J 5 bases short, with 8 bases between. The CDR3 here is CASSDRGHQPQHF. CDR3 sequence (DNA): TGTGCCAGCAGTGATAGGGGCCATCAGCCCCAGCATTTT.

The chain carries TRBV5-1 and TRBJ2-3, with TRBD2 matching 8 bases. CDR1 and CDR2 from the germline V gene are SGHRS and YFSETQ. J gave up 4 bases and V 0 bases, and 7 bases lay outside the gene matches. The CDR3 is made up of 16 amino acids. CDR3 amino acids: CASSLARGGLSDTQYF. The DNA for the CDR3 is TGCGCCAGCAGCTTGGCACGGGGGGGACTTTCAGATACGCAGTATTTT.